A selection of T cell receptor beta chains follows, all from one sample in a study of blood T cell repertoires in COVID-19. Assay used: immunoSEQ multiplex PCR; TCRdb lists only in-frame clones, some missing. The sample comprises about 60,000 clones, about four fifths of which are singletons, and around 3.7% rests with the top ten. The sequencing input was PBMCs or T cells enriched from blood (not recorded which). The origin of the receptors is a woman between 40 and 50 years old with acute COVID-19. CDR3s include the opening cysteine and the closing phenylalanine or tryptophan. The order of the fields is V gene, clone size, J gene, D gene, CDR3 protein, CDR3 DNA. D genes are given only for firm matches. Expanded clones get a size class; other rows say once, few or many, or leave the size out.

TRBV5-1	.	TRBJ2-5	TRBD2	CASSFSLAGGQETQYF	TGCGCCAGCAGCTTTAGCCTAGCGGGAGGGCAAGAGACCCAGTACTTC
TRBV7-9	.	TRBJ2-6	.	CASSLDGSGANVLTF	TGTGCCAGCAGCTTAGACGGGTCTGGGGCCAACGTCCTGACTTTC
TRBV10-1	.	TRBJ1-4	.	CASSESGPGNEKLFF	TGCGCCAGCAGTGAGTCGGGCCCGGGGAATGAAAAACTGTTTTTT
TRBV29-1	few	TRBJ2-1	TRBD2	CSAGLAGFSYNEQFF	TGCAGCGCCGGACTAGCGGGCTTCTCCTACAATGAGCAGTTCTTC
TRBV7-8	.	TRBJ1-3	.	CASSLGVRAGNTIYF	TGTGCCAGCAGCTTAGGTGTCAGGGCTGGAAACACCATATATTTT
TRBV6-6	.	TRBJ2-5	.	CASSPFRTEETQYF	TGTGCCAGCAGTCCCTTTCGGACAGAAGAGACCCAGTACTTC
TRBV7-3	few	TRBJ2-1	TRBD1	CASSPGTGVGEQFF	TGTGCCAGCAGCCCTGGGACAGGGGTCGGTGAGCAGTTCTTC
TRBV21-1	.	TRBJ2-6	.	CASSKDSRKRTGGCGANVLTF	TGTGCCAGCAGCAAAGATTCTAGGAAACGGACAGGAGGATGTGGGGCCAACGTCCTGACTTTC
TRBV11-2	.	TRBJ2-1	TRBD1	CASSQTGSGDEQFF	TGTGCCAGCAGCCAGACAGGGTCCGGCGATGAGCAGTTCTTC
TRBV19	.	TRBJ2-5	TRBD1	CASSPSGGRVTQYF	TGTGCCAGTAGTCCCTCAGGGGGTAGGGTGACCCAGTACTTC
TRBV3-1/TRBV3-2	.	TRBJ1-1	TRBD1	CASSQDPYGTGSRLNTEAFF	TGTGCCAGCAGCCAAGACCCCTACGGGACAGGATCTCGATTGAACACTGAAGCTTTCTTT
TRBV7-9	few	TRBJ1-6	.	CASSFGGEHSPLHF	TGTGCCAGCAGCTTCGGGGGAGAACATTCACCCCTCCACTTT
TRBV11-1	.	TRBJ1-1	.	CASSPGRQGLDTEAFF	TGTGCCAGCAGCCCCGGACGGCAGGGGCTGGACACTGAAGCTTTCTTT
TRBV10-3	.	TRBJ2-3	TRBD1	CAISRDRESDTQYF	TGTGCCATTAGCCGGGACAGGGAATCAGATACGCAGTATTTT
TRBV11-2	.	TRBJ1-6	.	CASSLDNRGPLHF	TGTGCCAGCAGCTTAGATAATCGGGGGCCCCTCCACTTT
TRBV27	.	TRBJ2-3	TRBD1	CASSTRTGDSTDTQYF	TGTGCCAGCAGTACCCGGACAGGAGATAGCACAGATACGCAGTATTTT
TRBV28	.	TRBJ1-1	.	CASTAEITEAFF	TGTGCCAGCACCGCGGAGATTACTGAAGCTTTCTTT
TRBV6-6	.	TRBJ2-3	.	CASSYSQDTQYF	TGTGCCAGCAGTTACTCACAAGATACGCAGTATTTT
TRBV7-9	.	TRBJ1-4	.	CASSLVPGGEKLFF	TGTGCCAGCAGCTTAGTTCCAGGTGGGGAAAAACTGTTTTTT
TRBV3-1/TRBV3-2	.	TRBJ2-1	.	CASSQVLRNNEQFF	TGTGCCAGCAGCCAAGTTTTGCGGAACAATGAGCAGTTCTTC
TRBV7-9	.	TRBJ2-2	TRBD2	CASSLETGLAAAGELFF	TGTGCCAGCAGCTTAGAAACGGGACTAGCGGCGGCCGGGGAGCTGTTTTTT
TRBV6-5	once	TRBJ1-5	.	CASSTTGNQPQHF	TGTGCCAGCAGCACCACAGGAAATCAGCCCCAGCATTTT
TRBV5-8	.	TRBJ2-1	TRBD1	CASRAHGQGAYNEQFF	TGTGCCAGCAGGGCGCACGGACAGGGGGCCTACAATGAGCAGTTCTTC
TRBV5-1	.	TRBJ2-1	.	CASSPSAGSSYNEQFF	TGCGCCAGCAGCCCTTCTGCCGGGTCCTCCTACAATGAGCAGTTCTTC
TRBV19	once	TRBJ1-2	.	CASSILIDRSEGSYTF	TGTGCCAGTAGTATCCTAATCGACCGAAGCGAGGGTAGCTACACCTTC
TRBV27	.	TRBJ2-3	TRBD2	CASSLASGGTDTQYF	TGTGCCAGCAGTTTGGCTAGCGGGGGCACAGATACGCAGTATTTT
TRBV6-6	.	TRBJ2-2	.	CASRSTDTGELFF	TGTGCCAGCAGGTCGACAGACACCGGGGAGCTGTTTTTT
TRBV9	.	TRBJ2-1	TRBD1	CASSVAGRGRYDEQFF	TGTGCCAGCAGCGTAGCTGGCAGGGGGCGATACGATGAGCAGTTCTTC
TRBV7-6	.	TRBJ1-1	TRBD1	CASSPGQLSGAFF	TGTGCCAGCAGCCCGGGACAGCTATCGGGAGCTTTCTTT
TRBV3-1/TRBV3-2	.	TRBJ1-1	.	CASSQEKGGAEAFF	TGTGCCAGCAGCCAAGAAAAAGGAGGGGCCGAAGCTTTCTTT
TRBV7-8	.	TRBJ2-5	.	CASTERGQQETQYF	TGTGCCAGCACCGAACGAGGACAGCAAGAGACCCAGTACTTC
TRBV18	few	TRBJ1-5	.	CASSDSSKNQPQHF	TGTGCCAGCTCCGACAGTTCAAAGAATCAGCCCCAGCATTTT
TRBV19	once	TRBJ2-3	TRBD2	CASSIASGYTDTQYF	TGTGCCAGTAGTATTGCTAGCGGGTACACAGATACGCAGTATTTT
TRBV4-2	.	TRBJ1-6	TRBD1	CASSQANRGSYNSPLHF	TGTGCCAGCAGCCAGGCAAACAGGGGCTCCTATAATTCACCCCTCCACTTT
TRBV2	.	TRBJ1-6	TRBD1	CASSEEDRGRSPLHF	TGTGCCAGCAGTGAAGAGGACAGGGGGCGGTCACCCCTCCACTTT
TRBV3-1/TRBV3-2	few	TRBJ1-6	TRBD1	CASSRGQGARSSPLHF	TGTGCCAGCAGCCGGGGACAGGGGGCGCGGAGTTCACCCCTCCACTTT
TRBV6-9	.	TRBJ1-2	.	CARAWGGDPGYTF	TGTGCCAGGGCATGGGGGGGCGATCCTGGCTACACCTTC
TRBV19	.	TRBJ1-2	.	CASSIRGSGYTF	TGTGCCAGTAGTATACGGGGGAGTGGCTACACCTTC
TRBV9	.	TRBJ1-6	.	CASSVADNSPLHF	TGTGCCAGCAGCGTAGCCGATAATTCACCCCTCCACTTT
TRBV5-8	.	TRBJ1-5	.	CASTARTGQEPQHF	TGTGCCAGCACCGCCAGGACTGGGCAGGAGCCCCAGCATTTT
TRBV7-8	.	TRBJ2-3	TRBD2	CASSLVGDYSTDTQYF	TGTGCCAGCAGCTTAGTAGGGGACTATAGCACAGATACGCAGTATTTT
TRBV10-1	.	TRBJ1-6	.	CASSQGSYNSPLHF	TGCGCCAGCAGTCAGGGTTCCTATAATTCACCCCTCCACTTT
TRBV6-5	many	TRBJ2-1	TRBD2	CASSYSRAGSNEQFF	TGTGCCAGCAGTTACTCGCGAGCGGGATCTAATGAGCAGTTCTTC
TRBV21-1	.	TRBJ1-5	.	CASSRDRRNQPQHF	TGTGCCAGCAGCCGGGACAGGAGGAATCAGCCCCAGCATTTT
TRBV3-1/TRBV3-2	.	TRBJ2-5	.	CASSQMRVETQYF	TGTGCCAGCAGCCAAATGAGGGTTGAGACCCAGTACTTC
TRBV9	.	TRBJ1-2	TRBD1	CASSVVSRGPMIGGYTF	TGTGCCAGCAGCGTAGTGAGTAGGGGGCCGATGATTGGAGGCTACACCTTC
TRBV7-9	.	TRBJ2-3	.	CASSPPGDTQYF	TGTGCCAGCAGCCCCCCCGGAGATACGCAGTATTTT
TRBV5-1	.	TRBJ2-2	.	CASSFGGTGELFF	TGCGCCAGCAGCTTCGGAGGCACCGGGGAGCTGTTTTTT
TRBV27	.	TRBJ1-2	TRBD1	CASSSTGTSGYTF	TGTGCCAGCAGCTCGACAGGGACGAGTGGCTACACCTTC
TRBV21-1	.	TRBJ1-1	.	CASSKPGRNTEAFF	TGTGCCAGCAGCAAACCGGGTAGGAACACTGAAGCTTTCTTT
TRBV28	.	TRBJ1-2	TRBD1	CASSHGTGNGYTF	TGTGCCAGCAGCCACGGGACAGGGAATGGCTACACCTTC
TRBV27	.	TRBJ2-7	TRBD1	CASSLQGAPTYEQYF	TGTGCCAGCAGCCTACAGGGGGCGCCTACCTACGAGCAGTACTTC
TRBV2	.	TRBJ2-1	TRBD1	CAIKGAGVDIGQFF	TGTGCCATTAAGGGGGCAGGAGTCGACATCGGGCAGTTCTTC
TRBV3-1/TRBV3-2	.	TRBJ2-3	TRBD1	CASSTGQGTDTQYF	TGTGCCAGCAGCACGGGACAGGGCACAGATACGCAGTATTTT
TRBV7-2	.	TRBJ1-3	.	CASSLVGAGSGNTIYF	TGTGCCAGCAGCTTAGTGGGCGCAGGCTCTGGAAACACCATATATTTT